The next 17 T cell receptor beta chains were all read from a single sample in a study of tumor-infiltrating lymphocytes in primary liver carcinoma. From roughly 470 ng total RNA, TCR beta cDNA was generated with a primer in the constant region. Library construction for TCR beta comprised three nested multiplex PCR rounds performed with slightly modified ARM-PCR. Primers for the first two PCR rounds were TRBV1-TRBV30 forward primers and a C-beta reverse primer (10 cycles per round). TCRdb re-derived calls from the multiplex PCR reads in MiXCR, one entry per CDR3 protein. The repertoire has fewer than 85,000 distinct CDR3 sequences, about 75% of them found once; the top ten carry roughly 28%. Co-extracting RNA and DNA was done with roughly 17-33 mg of unsorted bulk tissue as input. The sample consisted of tumor-adjacent normal liver tissue. These receptors were collected from a man in his forties with primary liver carcinoma and hepatitis B virus infection.

Remarks on this clonotype: Relative to the germline gene, one junction end is altered; a read error may explain this. The chain has TRBV5-1 and TRBJ1-1, with D unresolved. CDR1 and CDR2 from the germline V gene are SGHRS and YFSETQ. The CDR3 sequence is 17 residues long. The DNA for the CDR3 is TGCGCAAGCAGCTTGAGAGCAACAGTGATGTTGAACACTGAAGCTTTCTTT. Its translation is CASSLRATVMLNTEAFF.

The rearrangement joins TRBV10-3 to TRBJ2-7; D gene ambiguous. The CDR3 has 12 amino acids. Germline loops: CDR1 ENHRY, CDR2 SYGVKD. Between the trimmed V and J ends, which lost 3 bases and 5 bases, there was a span of 8 bases. CDR3: CAISDLWNEQYF. CDR3 bases: TGTGCCATCAGTGATTTATGGAACGAGCAGTACTTC.

Concerning this clonotype itself: Sequence at one end of the junction differs from germline and may be a read error. The chain couples TRBV7-9 to TRBJ2-3, with 10 bases aligning to TRBD2. This CDR3 is built from 18 residues. Germline-derived CDR1 and CDR2 are SEHNR and FQNEAQ (reference sequence). The CDR3 loop is CARSFDLTTSGAPDTQYF. As DNA, the CDR3 is TGTGCCAGGAGCTTCGATCTAACAACTAGCGGGGCTCCAGATACGCAGTATTTT.

As concerns this clonotype: In this CDR3 the conserved last residue, phenylalanine or tryptophan, is missing, so a read error is likely. This sequence joins TRBV4-1 and TRBJ2-7, with unresolved D. Per the germline V gene, CDR1 is MGHRA and CDR2 is YSYEKL. This CDR3 region has 12 residues. CDR3 region: CASSQERNEQYL. Written as DNA, the CDR3 is TGCGCCAGCAGCCAAGAGCGAAACGAACAGTACTTA.

This clonotype was found a few times. A much bigger clone sits one base away, suggesting this may be a read error. The CDR3 carries no conserved terminal phenylalanine or tryptophan, so it likely arises from a read error. The chain couples TRBV13 to TRBJ2-7; D unresolved. Germline V gene sequence: CDR1 PRHDT, CDR2 FYEKMQ (reference sequence). Trimming shortened V by 0 bases and J by 3 bases, and 12 bases separated the two germline ends. CDR3 length: 15 amino acids. CDR3 loop: CASSLGSEMHYEQYL. The CDR3 DNA sequence: TGTGCCAGCAGCTTAGGCTCCGAGATGCACTACGAGCAGTACTTA.

The J gene is TRBJ2-7, the V gene TRBV10-3; D unclear. Trimming left V 4 bases short and J 7 bases short, with 11 bases between. The CDR3 is 12 amino acids. The germline V gene encodes CDR1 ENHRY and CDR2 SYGVKD. The CDR3 is CAISGSRQEQYF. As DNA, the CDR3 is TGTGCCATCAGTGGATCCAGGCAAGAGCAGTACTTC.

The chain uses TRBV12-3 or TRBV12-4 and TRBJ1-2; D call uncertain. V was shortened by 5 bases and J by 6 bases, with 13 bases between the two germline ends. This CDR3 region has 13 residues. In DNA form, the CDR3 reads TGTGCCAGCAGTATTGACAAGGATCATGGCTACACCTTC. Residues: CASSIDKDHGYTF.

As regards this clonotype: One base away lies a much larger clone, so this may be a sequencing read error. The rearrangement joins TRBV6-5 to TRBJ2-3, with TRBD2 matching over 9 bases. The CDR3 consists of 17 residues. Germline values: CDR1 MNHEY, CDR2 SVGAGI. V was clipped by 4 bases and J by 3 bases; unmatched bases: 11. The CDR3 DNA reads as TGTGCCAGCAGTTCACCCCCCCTAAGCGGGGGGACAGATACGCAGTATTTT. Protein: CASSSPPLSGGTDTQYF.

This clonotype was observed at least ten times. For the CDR3, the DNA is TGTGCCAGCAGGAGGGACAGGGGACACGAGCAGTACTTC. Protein sequence: CASRRDRGHEQYF. This sequence joins TRBV6-5 and TRBJ2-7; the match to TRBD1 covers 10 bases. Germline V CDR1 and CDR2: MNHEY, SVGAGI. The ends lost 6 bases at V and 5 bases at J; junction bases unmatched: 4. The CDR3 sequence is 13 residues long.

Points on this clonotype: One end of the junction does not line up with germline, which may come from a read error. This chain joins TRBV19 and TRBJ2-6; D is ambiguous. The CDR3 is 15 amino acids. CDR1 LNHDA and CDR2 SQIVND come from the germline V gene (reference sequence). This CDR3 reads CVSSATRTGANVLTF. The CDR3 coding sequence is TGTGTCAGTAGTGCTACAAGGACTGGGGCCAACGTCCTGACTTTC.

As for this clonotype: This may come from a read error, since a much larger clone is one base off. The V call is TRBV28, the J call TRBJ2-7; D might be TRBD1 (5 bases). CDR3 size: 12 residues. Germline V gene lookup returns CDR1 MDHEN and CDR2 SYDVKM. The V and J ends lost 8 bases and 6 bases respectively, with 14 bases between them. CDR3 coding DNA: TGTGCCAGCTGGCCACTACAGGCCGAGCAGTACTTC. The encoded protein is CASWPLQAEQYF.

The genes are TRBV7-9 and TRBJ1-1; weak D call: TRBD1 (5 bases). Trimming pared 3 bases from V and 5 bases from J, leaving 10 bases between. This CDR3 has 13 residues. CDR1 and CDR2 (germline): SEHNR, FQNEAQ (reference sequence). The CDR3 DNA sequence: TGTGCCAGCAGCTTGGGGGTTGAAACTGAAGCTTTCTTT. Encoded protein: CASSLGVETEAFF.

This clonotype has a count of ten or more. The chain joins TRBV5-5 to TRBJ2-4; D ambiguous. Germline V gene data show CDR1 as SGHKS and CDR2 as YYEKEE (reference sequence). V dropped 4 bases and J dropped 4 bases, with 15 bases sitting between them. The length of the CDR3 is 15 residues. The CDR3 nucleotides read TGTGCCAGCAGCGAAGGGTCCTTGGGGAAAAACATTCAGTACTTC. It encodes CASSEGSLGKNIQYF.

This clonotype showed up many times. V usage is TRBV29-1 and J usage is TRBJ2-5, with TRBD1 matching over 9 bases. The germline V gene encodes CDR1 SQVTM and CDR2 ANQGSEA. This CDR3 has 17 amino acids. The junction had 14 bases not matched to a gene; V was cut back by 4 bases and J by 2 bases. In DNA, the CDR3 is TGCAGCGTTGTTTTTAAACGAGGACAGGGGCCACAAGAGACCCAGTACTTC. It yields the protein CSVVFKRGQGPQETQYF. The full variable domain, completed using reference TRBV29-1 and TRBJ2-5, is SAVISQKPSRDICQRGTSLTIQCQVDSQVTMMFWYRQQPGQSLTLIATANQGSEATYESGFVIDKFPISRPNLTFSTLTVSNMSPEDSSIYLCSVVFKRGQGPQETQYFGPGTRLLVL.

As to this clonotype: Sequence at one end of the junction differs from germline and may be a read error. CDR3 DNA sequence: TGTGCCAGCAGCTCGACAGGGGGCGATTATGAAGAACTGTTTTTT. It yields the protein CASSSTGGDYEELFF. This chain uses TRBV5-5 with TRBJ1-4; 10 bases fit TRBD1. Germline-derived CDR1 and CDR2 are SGHKS and YYEKEE (reference sequence). The CDR3 spans 15 residues.

A note on this clonotype: Likely a read error: the CDR3 ends without its conserved phenylalanine or tryptophan. The chain couples TRBV6-6 to TRBJ1-5; 7 positions agree with TRBD1. The V segment lost 5 bases and the J segment 3 bases; nucleotides outside the gene matches: 7. The CDR3 loop spans 15 amino acids. Per germline, CDR1 MNHNY and CDR2 SVGAGI (reference sequence). CDR3: CASSVGTVNNQPQHL. CDR3 bases: TGTGCCAGCAGTGTCGGGACAGTAAACAATCAGCCCCAGCATTTA.

This clonotype appeared a few times. The conserved phenylalanine or tryptophan is not found at the CDR3 terminus, so this likely reflects a read error. The J gene is TRBJ2-3, the V gene TRBV11-3; either TRBD1 or TRBD2 may supply D (6 bases each). The CDR3 sequence is 17 residues long. Germline V lookup: CDR1 SGHNT, CDR2 YENEEA. Written as DNA, the CDR3 is TGTGTCAGCAGCTTCTCCTCCAGGGGCCTAGGGGGGGATACGCAGTATTTA. Translation gives CVSSFSSRGLGGDTQYL.